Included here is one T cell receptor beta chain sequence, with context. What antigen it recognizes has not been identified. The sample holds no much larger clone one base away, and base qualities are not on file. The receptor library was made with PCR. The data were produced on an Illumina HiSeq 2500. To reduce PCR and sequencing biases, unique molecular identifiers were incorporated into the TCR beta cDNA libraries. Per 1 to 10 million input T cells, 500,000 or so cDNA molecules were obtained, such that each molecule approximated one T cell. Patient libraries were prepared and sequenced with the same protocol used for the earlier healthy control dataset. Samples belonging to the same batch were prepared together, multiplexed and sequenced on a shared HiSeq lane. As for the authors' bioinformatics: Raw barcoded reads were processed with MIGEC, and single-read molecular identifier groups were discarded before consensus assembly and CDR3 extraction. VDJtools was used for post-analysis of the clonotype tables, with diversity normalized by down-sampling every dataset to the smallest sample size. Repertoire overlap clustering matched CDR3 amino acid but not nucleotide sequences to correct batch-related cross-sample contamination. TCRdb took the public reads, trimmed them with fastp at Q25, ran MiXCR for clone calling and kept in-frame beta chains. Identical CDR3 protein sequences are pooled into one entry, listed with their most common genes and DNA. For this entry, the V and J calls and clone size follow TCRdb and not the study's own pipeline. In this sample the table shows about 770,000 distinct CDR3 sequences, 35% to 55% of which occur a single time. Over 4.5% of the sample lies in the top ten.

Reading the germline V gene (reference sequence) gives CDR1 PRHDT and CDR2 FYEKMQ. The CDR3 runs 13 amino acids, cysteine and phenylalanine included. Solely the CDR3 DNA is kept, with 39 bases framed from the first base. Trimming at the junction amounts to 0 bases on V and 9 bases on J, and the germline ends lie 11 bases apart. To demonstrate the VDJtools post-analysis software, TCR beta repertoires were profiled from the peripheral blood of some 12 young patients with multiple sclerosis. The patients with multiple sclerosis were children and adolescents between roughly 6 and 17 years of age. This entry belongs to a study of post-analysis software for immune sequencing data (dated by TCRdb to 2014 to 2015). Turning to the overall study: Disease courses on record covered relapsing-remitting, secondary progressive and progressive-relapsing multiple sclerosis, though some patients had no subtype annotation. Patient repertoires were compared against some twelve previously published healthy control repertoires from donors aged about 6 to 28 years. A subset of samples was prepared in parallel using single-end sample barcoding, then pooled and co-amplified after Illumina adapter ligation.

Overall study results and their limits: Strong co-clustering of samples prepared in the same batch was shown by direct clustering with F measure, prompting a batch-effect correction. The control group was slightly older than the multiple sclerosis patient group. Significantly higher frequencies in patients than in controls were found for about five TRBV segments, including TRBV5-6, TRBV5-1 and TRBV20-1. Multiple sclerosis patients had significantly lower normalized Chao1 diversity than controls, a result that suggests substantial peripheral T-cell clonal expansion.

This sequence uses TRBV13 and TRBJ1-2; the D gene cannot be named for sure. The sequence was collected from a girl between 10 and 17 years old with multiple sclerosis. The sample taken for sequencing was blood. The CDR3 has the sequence CASSLGGQHRYTF. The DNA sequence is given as TGTGCCAGCAGCTTAGGGGGCCAACACCGCTACACCTTC.